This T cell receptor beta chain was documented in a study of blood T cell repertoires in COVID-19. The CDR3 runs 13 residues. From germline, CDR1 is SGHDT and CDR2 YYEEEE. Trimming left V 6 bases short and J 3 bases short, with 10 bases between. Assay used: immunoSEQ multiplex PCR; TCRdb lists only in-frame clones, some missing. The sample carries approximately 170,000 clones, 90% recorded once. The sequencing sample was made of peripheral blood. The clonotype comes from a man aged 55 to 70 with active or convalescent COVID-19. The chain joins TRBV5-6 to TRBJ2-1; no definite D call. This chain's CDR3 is CASTTGVYNEQFF. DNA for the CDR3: TGTGCCAGCACTACGGGTGTCTACAATGAGCAGTTCTTC.